Listed below are T cell receptor beta chains from one sample, sequenced in a study of blood T cell repertoires in COVID-19. TCRdb's copy holds only in-frame clones and misses some; the assay was immunoSEQ multiplex PCR. The sample yields under 350,000 clones, more than 80% seen once. Sequencing used peripheral blood. The source of these receptors is a woman aged 25 to 45 with COVID-19, enrolled during active disease. CDR3s include the opening cysteine and the closing phenylalanine or tryptophan. The order of the fields is CDR3 length, clone size, D gene, V gene, J gene, CDR3 DNA, CDR3 protein. D genes are given only for firm matches. The size entry is marked missing in some rows and otherwise reads once, few, many or a size class.

length: 12; size: -; D: -; V: TRBV29-1; J: TRBJ1-1; DNA: TGCAGCGTTGACTCTCTGAACACTGAAGCTTTCTTT; CDR3: CSVDSLNTEAFF
length: 17; size: -; D: TRBD2; V: TRBV7-2; J: TRBJ2-5; DNA: TGTGCCAGCAGCTTATTCCCCCGGGGGGGAGGTCAAGAGACCCAGTACTTC; CDR3: CASSLFPRGGGQETQYF
length: 15; size: -; D: -; V: TRBV27; J: TRBJ2-1; DNA: TGTGCCAGCAGTTTATTATTAGCGGCGTACAATGAGCAGTTCTTC; CDR3: CASSLLLAAYNEQFF
length: 15; size: -; D: TRBD1; V: TRBV5-6; J: TRBJ1-1; DNA: TGTGCCAGCAGCTTCGGGGACAGGCCGTTCGCTGAAGCTTTCTTT; CDR3: CASSFGDRPFAEAFF
length: 12; size: -; D: TRBD1; V: TRBV28; J: TRBJ2-7; DNA: TGTGCCAGCGGTCGACAGGGCGACGAGCAGTACTTC; CDR3: CASGRQGDEQYF
length: 16; size: -; D: TRBD1; V: TRBV15; J: TRBJ2-7; DNA: TGTGCCACCAGCAGAGATCGGGGGACAGGGGCAGAGGAGCAGTACTTC; CDR3: CATSRDRGTGAEEQYF
length: 15; size: -; D: TRBD1; V: TRBV7-9; J: TRBJ2-3; DNA: TGTGCCAGCAGCTTACCGGGACAGGAGGTGGATACGCAGTATTTT; CDR3: CASSLPGQEVDTQYF
length: 14; size: -; D: -; V: TRBV4-2; J: TRBJ1-1; DNA: TGTGCCAGCAGCCAAGATGGGAGACCCGGACGAGCTTTCTTT; CDR3: CASSQDGRPGRAFF
length: 11; size: -; D: -; V: TRBV2; J: TRBJ1-2; DNA: TGTGCCAGCAGGGACAGCTATGGCTACACCTTC; CDR3: CASRDSYGYTF
length: 15; size: few; D: -; V: TRBV7-2; J: TRBJ1-5; DNA: TGTGCCAGCAGCCCGGGAAAAGCGGGCAATCAGCCCCAGCATTTT; CDR3: CASSPGKAGNQPQHF
length: 11; size: -; D: TRBD2; V: TRBV6-5; J: TRBJ2-1; DNA: TGTGCCAGCAGTTACGGGGAGGGACTGTTCTTC; CDR3: CASSYGEGLFF
length: 15; size: few; D: -; V: TRBV15; J: TRBJ1-1; DNA: TGTGCCACCAGCAGAGGCGGCAGCTCGAGCACTGAAGCTTTCTTT; CDR3: CATSRGGSSSTEAFF
length: 16; size: few; D: TRBD2; V: TRBV6-4; J: TRBJ2-1; DNA: TGTGCCAGCAGTGACTCTGGGCTAGCGGATTACAATGAGCAGTTCTTC; CDR3: CASSDSGLADYNEQFF
length: 17; size: few; D: TRBD2; V: TRBV5-1; J: TRBJ2-3; DNA: TGCGCCAGCAGCGTGGAGGGACTAGCGGGAACCACAGATACGCAGTATTTT; CDR3: CASSVEGLAGTTDTQYF
length: 14; size: -; D: -; V: TRBV10-3; J: TRBJ2-5; DNA: TGTGCCATCAGTGAGTCATCAGTACAAGAGACCCAGTACTTC; CDR3: CAISESSVQETQYF
length: 15; size: -; D: TRBD1; V: TRBV3-1/TRBV3-2; J: TRBJ2-7; DNA: TGTGCCAGCAGCACCCGACAGGGGGCGGTTTACGAGCAGTACTTC; CDR3: CASSTRQGAVYEQYF
length: 14; size: -; D: TRBD2; V: TRBV2; J: TRBJ2-3; DNA: TGTGCCAGCAGTGAATTCTTAGGGACTAGCGGGAAATTCTTT; CDR3: CASSEFLGTSGKFF
length: 14; size: -; D: -; V: TRBV10-3; J: TRBJ1-5; DNA: TGTGCCATCAGTGAGCAGGAGGGGAATCAGCCCCAGCATTTT; CDR3: CAISEQEGNQPQHF